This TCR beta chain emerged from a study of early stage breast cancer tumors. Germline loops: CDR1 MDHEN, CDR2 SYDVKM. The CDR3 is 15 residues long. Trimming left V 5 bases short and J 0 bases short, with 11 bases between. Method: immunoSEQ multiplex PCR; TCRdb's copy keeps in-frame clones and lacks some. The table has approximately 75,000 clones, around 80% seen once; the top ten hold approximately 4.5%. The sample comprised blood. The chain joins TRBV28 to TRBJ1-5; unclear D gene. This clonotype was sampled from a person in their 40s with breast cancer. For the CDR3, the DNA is TGTGCCAGCAGTCCCTCACACCATAGCAATCAGCCCCAGCATTTT. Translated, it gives CASSPSHHSNQPQHF.